The TCR beta chain described here comes from a study of CD8 T cells in Susac syndrome (dated by TCRdb to the late 2010s). Looking at the study overall: Among the Susac syndrome patients who were sequenced, clinically active disease was present in about six and clinical remission was observed in eight or nine. At blood withdrawal, Susac syndrome patients were either therapy-naive, taking corticosteroids (in some cases with IVIg as well), or taking IVIg alone. The study used repertoire sequencing to test whether antigen drove CD8+ T cell activation and differentiation in Susac syndrome. The clonality of the CD8+ T cell repertoire was compared across around twelve healthy donors, some 14 Susac syndrome patients and 15 multiple sclerosis patients. What the authors observed across the whole study: The number of individuals in the TCR sequencing and HLA analysis was acknowledged as relatively small. Roughly 15 and five Susac-specific public clones were found in the total CD8+ and CD8+ TEMRA repertoires, respectively. Susac syndrome CD8+ repertoires showed clonal expansion, highest in CD8+ TEMRA cells and greater in clinically active than remitting patients.

With respect to this clonotype: Its cognate antigen has yet to be identified. Base quality data are lacking; no much larger clone is found one base away.

Counted from cysteine to phenylalanine, this CDR3 has 13 amino acids. CDR3 DNA is the only sequence kept; it has 39 bases, read in frame from the first base. Deletion took 1 base off V and 8 bases off J, with a span of 11 bases between the germline ends. The germline V gene specifies MNHEY as CDR1 and SVGAGI as CDR2. High-throughput TCR beta sequencing profiled peripheral blood CD8+ and CD4+ T cells from healthy donors, Susac syndrome patients and multiple sclerosis patients. Susac syndrome patients met recently defined diagnostic criteria for definite or probable disease. CD8+ TEMRA cells were enriched by FACS, while bulk CD8+ and CD4+ T cells were purified by magnetic negative isolation. Blood was collected in EDTA tubes and processed within 24 hours, with PBMCs isolated through density gradient centrifugation. PBMCs destined for TCR sequencing were cryopreserved in liquid nitrogen and later thawed in a 37 °C water bath. Purity of sorted or isolated CD4+, CD8+ and CD8+ TEMRA cells was at least 90%.

RNA was extracted using the RNeasy kit, and roughly 0.5 to 1 microgram was reverse transcribed with random hexamers. The immunoSEQ multiplex PCR assay, covering 54 Vbeta and 13 Jbeta segments, was used to amplify TCR beta CDR3 regions. PCR amplification bias was corrected using a synthetic template baseline for primer optimization and computational correction. From the authors' description of their analysis: Reads were assigned to V, D and J genes according to IMGT and analyzed in immunoSEQ Analyzer, with only productive sequences retained. Clonality was calculated as one minus the Shannon entropy normalized by log2 of the number of productive unique sequences. For each patient and control, public and private clones were evaluated among the 100 most prevalent clones. Clones were defined as Susac-specific when absent from the healthy and MS cohorts, from over a thousand published viral clones and from other ImmuneACCESS disease sequences. TCRdb itself trimmed the public reads at Q25 with fastp, ran MiXCR and retained productive beta chains. Each CDR3 protein gets just one entry, which takes the most common genes and DNA from the rows behind it. For this entry, the V and J calls and clone size follow TCRdb and not the study's own pipeline. The sample table records more than 100,000 distinct CDR3 sequences; about 94% of these occur just once. 0.25% to 0.3% of the sample goes to the ten largest clones.

The sample comprised CD8+ T cells from PBMCs. The rearrangement joined TRBV6-5 to TRBJ1-1; the D gene identity is not certain. The clonotype originates from a human donor with Susac syndrome. CDR3 sequence: CASSYLTGWEAFF. The DNA sequence is as follows: TGTGCCAGCAGTTACTTAACGGGGTGGGAAGCTTTCTTT.